This T cell receptor (beta chain) was captured in a study of T cell clonality in common variable immunodeficiency. Study results and caveats: Common variable immunodeficiency TCR beta sequences reportedly had fewer deletions and N-nucleotide insertions. Shared TCRbeta clones were fewer between CVID subjects than controls.

CDR3 length equals 14 residues. V lost 4 bases and J 1 base, leaving 7 bases between the germline ends. CDR1 and CDR2 from the germline V gene are SNHLY and FYNNEI. Using immunoSEQ multiplex PCR, the repertoire was profiled, and TCRdb retains in-frame clones only, with some absent. Listed for the sample are under 40,000 clones, none seen a single time. This clone was picked up many times. Its antigen is unidentified. The CDR3 extends 3 residues past the end of the read, so its final part is completed from the germline J gene. The chain recombines TRBV2 with TRBJ2-2; D is perhaps TRBD2 (5 bases). This receptor was taken from a human donor with common variable immunodeficiency. Sequenced material: peripheral blood mononuclear cells. The covered CDR3 bases are TGTGCCAGCAGTGTTCGGGGGAACACCGGGGAG. Amino acids: CASSVRGNTGE. The full CDR3 protein reads CASSVRGNTGELFF.